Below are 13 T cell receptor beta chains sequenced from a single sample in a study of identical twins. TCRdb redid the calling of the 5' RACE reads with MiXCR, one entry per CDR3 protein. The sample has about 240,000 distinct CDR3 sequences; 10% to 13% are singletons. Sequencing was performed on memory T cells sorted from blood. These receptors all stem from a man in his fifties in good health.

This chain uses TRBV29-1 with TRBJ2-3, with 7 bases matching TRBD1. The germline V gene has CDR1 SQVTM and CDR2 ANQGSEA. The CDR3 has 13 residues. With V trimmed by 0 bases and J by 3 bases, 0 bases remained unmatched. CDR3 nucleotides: TGCAGCGTTGAAGAGGACAGGACAGATACGCAGTATTTT. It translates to CSVEEDRTDTQYF.

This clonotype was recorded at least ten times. CDR3 coding DNA: TGTGCCAGCAGCTTGGGGCGTTTCGGGGAAGGCTACACCTTC. This translates into CASSLGRFGEGYTF. The rearrangement joins TRBV7-9 to TRBJ1-2; D is possibly TRBD1 (5 bases). Trimming left V 3 bases short and J 8 bases short, with 16 bases between. CDR3 size: 14 residues. Germline values: CDR1 SEHNR, CDR2 FQNEAQ (reference sequence).

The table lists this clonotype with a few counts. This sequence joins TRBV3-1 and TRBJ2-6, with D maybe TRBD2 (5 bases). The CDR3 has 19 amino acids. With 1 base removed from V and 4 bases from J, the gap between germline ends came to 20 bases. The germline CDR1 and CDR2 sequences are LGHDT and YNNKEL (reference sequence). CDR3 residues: CASSQARTYGRGGANVLTF. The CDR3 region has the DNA TGTGCCAGCAGCCAAGCGCGTACTTACGGACGAGGGGGGGCCAACGTCCTGACTTTC.

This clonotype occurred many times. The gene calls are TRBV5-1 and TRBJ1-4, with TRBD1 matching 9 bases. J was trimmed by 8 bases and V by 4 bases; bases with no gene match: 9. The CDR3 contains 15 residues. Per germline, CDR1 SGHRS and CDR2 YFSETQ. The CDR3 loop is CASSTSGTGTEKLFF. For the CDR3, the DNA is TGCGCCAGCAGCACATCCGGGACAGGGACGGAAAAACTGTTTTTT.

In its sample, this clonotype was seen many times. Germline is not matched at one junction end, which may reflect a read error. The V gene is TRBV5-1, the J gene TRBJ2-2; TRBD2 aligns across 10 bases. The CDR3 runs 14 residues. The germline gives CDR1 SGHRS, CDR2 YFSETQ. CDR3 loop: CASSLAGGTGELFF. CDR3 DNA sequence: TGTGCCAGCAGCTTAGCGGGGGGAACCGGGGAGCTGTTTTTT.

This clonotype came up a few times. The CDR3 DNA reads TGCAGTGCGGCGCAGCGGGGGGGCCGGGATGAGCAGTTCTTC. This sequence encodes CSAAQRGGRDEQFF. The chain employs TRBV20-1 and TRBJ2-1; TRBD2 agrees at 10 bases. The CDR3 runs 14 residues. V gave up 6 bases and J gave up 8 bases; unmatched junction bases: 10. Germline assignment: CDR1 DFQATT and CDR2 SNEGSKA (reference sequence).

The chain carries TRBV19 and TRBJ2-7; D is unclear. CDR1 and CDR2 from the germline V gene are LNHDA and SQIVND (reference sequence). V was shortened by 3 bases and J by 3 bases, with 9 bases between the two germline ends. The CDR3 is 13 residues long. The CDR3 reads CASSMGLVYEQYF. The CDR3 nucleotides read TGTGCCAGTAGTATGGGCCTAGTCTACGAGCAGTACTTC.

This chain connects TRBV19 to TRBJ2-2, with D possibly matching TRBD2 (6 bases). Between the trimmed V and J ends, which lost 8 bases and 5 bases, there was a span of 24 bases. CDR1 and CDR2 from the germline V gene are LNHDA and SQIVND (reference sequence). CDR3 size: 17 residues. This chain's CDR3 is CASSRDSPYRGTGELFF. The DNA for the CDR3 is TGTGCCAGTTCAAGGGACTCCCCATACCGCGGTACCGGGGAGCTGTTTTTT.

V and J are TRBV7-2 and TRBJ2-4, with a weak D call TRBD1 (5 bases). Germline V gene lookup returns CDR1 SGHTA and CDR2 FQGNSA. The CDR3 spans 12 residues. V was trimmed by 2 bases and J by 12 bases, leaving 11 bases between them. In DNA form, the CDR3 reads TGTGCCAGCAGCTTAAGGGGAAGGGGTCAGTACTTC. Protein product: CASSLRGRGQYF. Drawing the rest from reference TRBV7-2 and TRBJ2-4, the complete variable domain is GAGVSQSPSNKVTEKGKDVELRCDPISGHTALYWYRQSLGQGLEFLIYFQGNSAPDKSGLPSDRFSAERTGGSVSTLTIQRTQQEDSAVYLCASSLRGRGQYFGAGTRLSVL.

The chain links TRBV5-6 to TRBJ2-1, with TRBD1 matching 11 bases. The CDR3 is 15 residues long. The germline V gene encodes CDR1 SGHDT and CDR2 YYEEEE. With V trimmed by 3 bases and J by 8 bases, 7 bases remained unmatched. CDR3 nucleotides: TGTGCCAGCAGCTCTGGACAGGGGGCTTGGGATGAGCAGTTCTTC. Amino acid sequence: CASSSGQGAWDEQFF.

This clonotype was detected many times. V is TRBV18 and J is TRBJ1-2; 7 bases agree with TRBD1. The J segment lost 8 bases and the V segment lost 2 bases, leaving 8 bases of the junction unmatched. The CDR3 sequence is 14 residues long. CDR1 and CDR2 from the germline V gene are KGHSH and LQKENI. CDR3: CASSPTRTGEGYTF. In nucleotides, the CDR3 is TGTGCCAGCTCACCAACTCGGACAGGAGAGGGCTACACCTTC.

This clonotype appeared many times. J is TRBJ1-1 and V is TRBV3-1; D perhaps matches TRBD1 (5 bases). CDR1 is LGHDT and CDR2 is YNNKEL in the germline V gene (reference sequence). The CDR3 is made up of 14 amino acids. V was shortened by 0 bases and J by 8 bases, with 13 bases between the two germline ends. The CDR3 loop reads CASSQDIGTVEAFF. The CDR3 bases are TGTGCCAGCAGCCAAGATATAGGGACGGTCGAAGCTTTCTTT. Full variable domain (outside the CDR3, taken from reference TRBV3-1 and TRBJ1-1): DTAVSQTPKYLVTQMGNDKSIKCEQNLGHDTMYWYKQDSKKFLKIMFSYNNKELIINETVPNRFSPKSPDKAHLNLHINSLELGDSAVYFCASSQDIGTVEAFFGQGTRLTVV.

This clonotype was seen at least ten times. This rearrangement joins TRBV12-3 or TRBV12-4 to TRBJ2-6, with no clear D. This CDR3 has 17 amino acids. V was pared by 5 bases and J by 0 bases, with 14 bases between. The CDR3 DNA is TGTGCCAGCAGTGAAACGAGACGGTACTCTGGGGCCAACGTCCTGACTTTC. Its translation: CASSETRRYSGANVLTF.